In its sample, the clone carrying this T cell receptor (beta chain) was seen a few times. Its target is unknown. This record belongs to a study of cytomegalovirus exposure and HLA in healthy donors. Regarding the study as a whole: In a later analysis, at a false discovery rate of 0.05, approximately 16,000 TCR beta sequences matched HLA alleles. Among TCR beta chains of equal frequency, HLA-associated ones were more clonally expanded in a later analysis. Associated with cytomegalovirus, according to the listing, were around 170 TCR beta chains. Earlier analysis found most TCR beta V segments productive about 90% or about 30% of the time.

The PCR was carried out with 60 Vbeta primers and 13 Jbeta primers. Clones were read by immunoSEQ multiplex PCR, and TCRdb kept only the in-frame ones, dropping some. The table includes about 160,000 clones, about 79% detected once. CDR1 is DFQATT, CDR2 SNEGSKA, per germline (reference sequence). There are 11 residues in the CDR3. V lost 3 bases and J lost 6, with 8 bases in between. The sequencing input was PBMCs. The rearrangement uses TRBV20-1 and TRBJ1-1; D is ambiguous. The origin of this receptor is a woman in her forties or fifties in good health and CMV-seropositive. The CDR3 DNA sequence: TGCAGTGCTAGTTTCGTTCCTGAAGCTTTCTTT. Encoded protein: CSASFVPEAFF.